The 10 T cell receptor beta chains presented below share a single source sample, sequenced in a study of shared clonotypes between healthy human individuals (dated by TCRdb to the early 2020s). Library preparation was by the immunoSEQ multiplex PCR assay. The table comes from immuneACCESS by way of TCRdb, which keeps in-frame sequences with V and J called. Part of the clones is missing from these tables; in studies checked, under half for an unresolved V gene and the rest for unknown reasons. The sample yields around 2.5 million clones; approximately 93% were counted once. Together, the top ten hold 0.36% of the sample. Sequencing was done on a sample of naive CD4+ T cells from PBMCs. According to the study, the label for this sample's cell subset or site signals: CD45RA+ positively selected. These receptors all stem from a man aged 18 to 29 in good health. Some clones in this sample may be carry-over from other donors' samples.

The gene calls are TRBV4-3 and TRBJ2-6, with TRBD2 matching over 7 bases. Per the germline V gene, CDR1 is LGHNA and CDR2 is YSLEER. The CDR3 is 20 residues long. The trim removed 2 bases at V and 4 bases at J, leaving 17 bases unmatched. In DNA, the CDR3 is TGCGCCAGCAGCCAACATCCGGCGGGAGCCACGACTAGCGGGGCCAACGTCCTGACTTTC. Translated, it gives CASSQHPAGATTSGANVLTF.

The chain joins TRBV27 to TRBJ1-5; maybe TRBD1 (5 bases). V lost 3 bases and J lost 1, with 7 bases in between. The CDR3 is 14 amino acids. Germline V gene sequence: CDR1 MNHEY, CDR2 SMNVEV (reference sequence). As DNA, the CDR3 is TGTGCCAGCAGTTTGGGGCAGAGCAATCAGCCCCAGCATTTT. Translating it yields CASSLGQSNQPQHF.

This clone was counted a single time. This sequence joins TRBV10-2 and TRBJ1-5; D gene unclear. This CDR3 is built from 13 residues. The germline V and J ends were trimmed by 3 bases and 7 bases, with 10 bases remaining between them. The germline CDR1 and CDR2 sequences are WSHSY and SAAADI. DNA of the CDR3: TGCGCCAGCAGTGAAAGCAGCGGACAGCCCCAGCATTTT. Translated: CASSESSGQPQHF.

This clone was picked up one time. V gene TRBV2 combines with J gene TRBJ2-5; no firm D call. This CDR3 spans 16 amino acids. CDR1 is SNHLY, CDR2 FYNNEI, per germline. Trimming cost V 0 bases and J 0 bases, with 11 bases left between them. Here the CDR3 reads CASSEALTLYQETQYF. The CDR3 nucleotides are TGTGCCAGCAGTGAAGCGCTTACTCTGTACCAAGAGACCCAGTACTTC.

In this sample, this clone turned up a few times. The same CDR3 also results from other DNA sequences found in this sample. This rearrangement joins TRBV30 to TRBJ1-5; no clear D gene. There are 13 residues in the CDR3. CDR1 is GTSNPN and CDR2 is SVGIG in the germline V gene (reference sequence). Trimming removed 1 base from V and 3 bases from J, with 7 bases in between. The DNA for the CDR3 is TGTGCCTGGAGTGACAGAACCAATCAGCCCCAGCATTTT. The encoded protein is CAWSDRTNQPQHF. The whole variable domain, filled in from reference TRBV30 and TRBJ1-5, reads SQTIHQWPATLVQPVGSPLSLECTVEGTSNPNLYWYRQAAGRGLQLLFYSVGIGQISSEVPQNLSASRPQDRQFILSSKKLLLSDSGFYLCAWSDRTNQPQHFGDGTRLSIL.

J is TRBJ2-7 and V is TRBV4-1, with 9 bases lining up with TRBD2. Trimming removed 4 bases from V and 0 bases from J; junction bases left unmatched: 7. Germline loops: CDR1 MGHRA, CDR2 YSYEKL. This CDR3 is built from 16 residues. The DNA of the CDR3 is TGCGCCAGCAGCCGAAGACTAGCGGACCCCTCCTACGAGCAGTACTTC. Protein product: CASSRRLADPSYEQYF.

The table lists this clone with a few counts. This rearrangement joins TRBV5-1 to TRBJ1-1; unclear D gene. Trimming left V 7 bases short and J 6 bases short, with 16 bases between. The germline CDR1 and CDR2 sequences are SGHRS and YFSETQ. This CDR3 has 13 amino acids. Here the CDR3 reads CASSNGRRPEAFF. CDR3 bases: TGCGCCAGCTCGAATGGACGGCGCCCTGAAGCTTTCTTT.

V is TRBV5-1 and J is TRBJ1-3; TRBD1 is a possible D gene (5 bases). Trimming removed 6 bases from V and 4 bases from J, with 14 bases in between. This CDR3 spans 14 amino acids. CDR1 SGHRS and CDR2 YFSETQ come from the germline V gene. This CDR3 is CASKPGAEGNTIYF. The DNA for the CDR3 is TGCGCCAGCAAACCTGGGGCAGAAGGAAACACCATATATTTT.

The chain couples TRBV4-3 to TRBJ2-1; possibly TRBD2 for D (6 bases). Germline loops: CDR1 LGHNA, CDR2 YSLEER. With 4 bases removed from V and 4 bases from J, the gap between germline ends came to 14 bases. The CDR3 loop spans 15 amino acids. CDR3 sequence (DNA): TGCGCCAGCAGCCTAGCCGGGACTTCTTACAATGAGCAGTTCTTC. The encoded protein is CASSLAGTSYNEQFF.

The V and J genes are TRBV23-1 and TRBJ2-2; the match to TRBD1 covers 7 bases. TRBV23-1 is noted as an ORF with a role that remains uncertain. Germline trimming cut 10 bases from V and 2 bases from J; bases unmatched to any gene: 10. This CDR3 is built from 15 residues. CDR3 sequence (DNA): TGCGCCATGTCCGGTGGGACAGTAAACACCGGGGAGCTGTTTTTT. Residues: CAMSGGTVNTGELFF.